This TCR beta chain is drawn from a study of T-cell reconstitution after alpha-beta-depleted transplantation in children. General study findings and limits: High day-60 TCRbeta diversity in some patients came from surviving recipient T cells and thymic progenitors.

Unique molecular identifiers were incorporated into the prepared TCRbeta library. Each CDR3 protein is one row after TCRdb ran MiXCR on the PCR reads. The table shows hundreds of thousands of distinct CDR3 sequences, with around 15% occurring only once. A note on this clonotype: Antigen specificity is unknown.

V lost 4 bases, J lost 1 base, and 5 bases stayed unmatched. The CDR3 covers 14 residues. Germline V lookup: CDR1 SQVTM, CDR2 ANQGSEA. The sample was PBMCs, mostly from graft donor cells, taken 360 days after TCRalphabeta/CD19-depleted stem cell transplant. The sequence was collected from a boy less than two years old who had a stem cell transplant for Wiskott-Aldrich syndrome, so the T cells may come from the graft donor. The gene calls are TRBV29-1 and TRBJ2-5; 8 nucleotides align to TRBD1. CDR3 protein: CSVAPQGAQETQYF. In nucleotides, the CDR3 is TGCAGCGTTGCGCCGCAGGGGGCCCAAGAGACCCAGTACTTC. Complete variable domain (other parts from reference TRBV29-1 and TRBJ2-5): SAVISQKPSRDICQRGTSLTIQCQVDSQVTMMFWYRQQPGQSLTLIATANQGSEATYESGFVIDKFPISRPNLTFSTLTVSNMSPEDSSIYLCSVAPQGAQETQYFGPGTRLLVL.